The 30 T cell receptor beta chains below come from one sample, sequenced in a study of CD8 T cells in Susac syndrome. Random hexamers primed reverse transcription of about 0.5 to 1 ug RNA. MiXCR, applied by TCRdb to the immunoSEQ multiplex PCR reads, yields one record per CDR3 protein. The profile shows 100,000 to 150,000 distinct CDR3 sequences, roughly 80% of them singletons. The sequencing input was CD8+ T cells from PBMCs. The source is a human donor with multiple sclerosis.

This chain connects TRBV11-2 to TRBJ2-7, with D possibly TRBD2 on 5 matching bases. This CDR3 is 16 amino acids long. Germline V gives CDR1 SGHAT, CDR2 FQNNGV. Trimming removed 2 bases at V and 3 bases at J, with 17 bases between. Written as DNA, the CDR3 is TGTGCCAGCAGCTTAAAAGCGGTCAGCGTCTTCTACGAGCAGTACTTC. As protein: CASSLKAVSVFYEQYF.

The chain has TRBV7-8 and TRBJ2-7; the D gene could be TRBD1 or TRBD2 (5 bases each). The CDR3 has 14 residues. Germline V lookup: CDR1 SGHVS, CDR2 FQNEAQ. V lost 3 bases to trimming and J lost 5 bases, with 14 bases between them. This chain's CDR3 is CASSFGGMKDEQYF. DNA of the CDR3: TGTGCCAGCAGCTTTGGGGGAATGAAGGACGAGCAGTACTTC.

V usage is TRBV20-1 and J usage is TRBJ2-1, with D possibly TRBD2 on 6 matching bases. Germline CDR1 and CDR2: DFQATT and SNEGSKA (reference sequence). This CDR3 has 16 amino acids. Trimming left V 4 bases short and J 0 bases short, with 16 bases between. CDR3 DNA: TGCAGTGCTATAACCCGCGGAGGGAGCTCCTACAATGAGCAGTTCTTC. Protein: CSAITRGGSSYNEQFF.

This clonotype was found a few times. DNA for the CDR3: TGCGCCAGCAGCCAACTTTCTTCGGGCGGGGAGCTGTTTTTT. Its protein product is CASSQLSSGGELFF. The chain combines TRBV4-1 with TRBJ2-2, with no clear D. V was clipped by 2 bases and J by 7 bases, with 11 bases between them. The V gene's germline CDR1 is MGHRA and CDR2 YSYEKL. CDR3 length equals 14 residues.

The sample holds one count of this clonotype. The CDR3 is CASSQGYSNQPQHF. CDR3 bases: TGTGCCAGCAGTCAAGGTTATAGCAATCAGCCCCAGCATTTT. The chain recombines TRBV6-2 or TRBV6-3 with TRBJ1-5; the D is unclear. The CDR3 is 14 amino acids. V lost 5 bases and J lost 0, with 8 bases in between. Per the germline V gene, CDR1 is MNHEY and CDR2 is SVGEGT.

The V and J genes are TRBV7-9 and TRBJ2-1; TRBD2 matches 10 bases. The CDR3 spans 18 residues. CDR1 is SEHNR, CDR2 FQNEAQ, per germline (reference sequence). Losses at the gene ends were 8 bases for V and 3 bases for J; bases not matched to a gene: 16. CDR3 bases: TGTGCCAGCTCCCTAGAGGGAAGAGGGACTAGCGTCTACAATGAGCAGTTCTTC. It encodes CASSLEGRGTSVYNEQFF.

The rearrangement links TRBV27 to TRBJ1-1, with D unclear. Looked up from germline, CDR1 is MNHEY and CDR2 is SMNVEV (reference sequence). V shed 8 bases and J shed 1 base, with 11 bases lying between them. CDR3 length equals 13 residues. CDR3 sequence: CASGWTGNTEAFF. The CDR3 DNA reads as TGTGCCAGCGGTTGGACGGGGAACACTGAAGCTTTCTTT.

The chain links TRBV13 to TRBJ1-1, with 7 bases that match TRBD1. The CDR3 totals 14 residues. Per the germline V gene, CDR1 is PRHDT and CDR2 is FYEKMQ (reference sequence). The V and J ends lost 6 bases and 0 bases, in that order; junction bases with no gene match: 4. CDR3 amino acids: CASREGQLNTEAFF. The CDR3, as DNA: TGTGCCAGCAGAGAGGGACAGCTGAACACTGAAGCTTTCTTT.

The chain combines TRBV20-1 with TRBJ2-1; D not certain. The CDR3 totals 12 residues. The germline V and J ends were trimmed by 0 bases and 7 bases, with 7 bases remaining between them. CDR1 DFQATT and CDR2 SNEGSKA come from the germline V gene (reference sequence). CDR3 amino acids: CSARDVSNEQFF. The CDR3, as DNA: TGCAGTGCTAGAGATGTATCGAATGAGCAGTTCTTC.

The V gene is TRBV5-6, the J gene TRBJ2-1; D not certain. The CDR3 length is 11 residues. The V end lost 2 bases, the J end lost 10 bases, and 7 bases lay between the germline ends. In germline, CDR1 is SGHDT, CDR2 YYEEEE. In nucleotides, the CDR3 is TGTGCCAGCAGCTTAGGGCAAGAGCAGTTCTTC. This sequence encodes CASSLGQEQFF.

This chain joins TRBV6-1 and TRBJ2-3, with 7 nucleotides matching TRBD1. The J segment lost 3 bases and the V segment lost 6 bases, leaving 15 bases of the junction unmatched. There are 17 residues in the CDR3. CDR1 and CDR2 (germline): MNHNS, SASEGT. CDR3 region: CASSLDIVQGVTDTQYF. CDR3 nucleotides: TGTGCCAGCAGCCTAGACATCGTTCAGGGGGTGACAGATACGCAGTATTTT.

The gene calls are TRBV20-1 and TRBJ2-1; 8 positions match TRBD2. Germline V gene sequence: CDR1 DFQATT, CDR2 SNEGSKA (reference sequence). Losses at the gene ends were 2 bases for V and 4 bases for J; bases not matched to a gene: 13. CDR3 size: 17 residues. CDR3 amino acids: CSARPQKEGLGYNEQFF. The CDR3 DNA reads TGCAGTGCTAGACCCCAAAAGGAGGGACTAGGGTACAATGAGCAGTTCTTC.

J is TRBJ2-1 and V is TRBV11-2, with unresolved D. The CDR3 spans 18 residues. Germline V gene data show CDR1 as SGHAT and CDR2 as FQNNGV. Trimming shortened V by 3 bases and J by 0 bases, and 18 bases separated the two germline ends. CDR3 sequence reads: CASSLDYYPIDSYNEQFF. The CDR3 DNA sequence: TGTGCCAGCAGCTTGGATTATTATCCAATTGACTCCTACAATGAGCAGTTCTTC.

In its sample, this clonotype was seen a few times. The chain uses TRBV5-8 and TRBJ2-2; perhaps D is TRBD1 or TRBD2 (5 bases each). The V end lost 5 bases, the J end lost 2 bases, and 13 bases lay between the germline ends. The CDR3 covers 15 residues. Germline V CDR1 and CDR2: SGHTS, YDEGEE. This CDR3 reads CASRGTRQNTGELFF. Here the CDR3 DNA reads TGTGCCAGCAGGGGGACGAGACAAAACACCGGGGAGCTGTTTTTT.

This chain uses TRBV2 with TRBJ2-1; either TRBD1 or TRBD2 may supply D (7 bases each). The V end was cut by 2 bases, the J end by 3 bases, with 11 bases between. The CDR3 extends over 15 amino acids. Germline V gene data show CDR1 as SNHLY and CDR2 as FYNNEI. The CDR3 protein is CASSEPRGGYNEQFF. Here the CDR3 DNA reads TGTGCCAGCAGTGAACCCAGGGGGGGCTACAATGAGCAGTTCTTC.

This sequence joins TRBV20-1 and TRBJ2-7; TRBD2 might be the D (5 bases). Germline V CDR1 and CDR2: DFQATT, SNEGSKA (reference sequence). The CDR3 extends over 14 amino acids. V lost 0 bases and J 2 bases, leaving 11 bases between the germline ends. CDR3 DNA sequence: TGCAGTGCTAGAGATATCTCCGGGACCTACGAGCAGTACGTC. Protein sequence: CSARDISGTYEQYV.

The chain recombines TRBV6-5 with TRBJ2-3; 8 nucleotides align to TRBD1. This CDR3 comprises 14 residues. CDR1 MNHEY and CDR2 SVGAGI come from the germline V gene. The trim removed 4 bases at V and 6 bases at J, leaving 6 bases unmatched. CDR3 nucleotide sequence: TGTGCCAGCAGTTTGGACAGGGTTGGGGATACGCAGTATTTT. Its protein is CASSLDRVGDTQYF.

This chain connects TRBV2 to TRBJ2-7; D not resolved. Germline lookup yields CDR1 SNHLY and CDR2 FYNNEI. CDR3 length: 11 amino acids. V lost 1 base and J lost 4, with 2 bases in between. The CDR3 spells CASSEEYEQYF. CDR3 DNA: TGTGCCAGCAGTGAAGAATACGAGCAGTACTTC. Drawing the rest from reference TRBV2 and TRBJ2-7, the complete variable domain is EPEVTQTPSHQVTQMGQEVILRCVPISNHLYFYWYRQILGQKVEFLVSFYNNEISEKSEIFDDQFSVERPDGSNFTLKIRSTKLEDSAMYFCASSEEYEQYFGPGTRLTVT.

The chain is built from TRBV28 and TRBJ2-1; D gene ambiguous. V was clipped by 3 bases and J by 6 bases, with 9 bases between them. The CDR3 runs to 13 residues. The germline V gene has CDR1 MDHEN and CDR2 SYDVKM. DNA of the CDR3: TGTGCCAGCAGTTTGCCGGGTACCAATGAGCAGTTCTTC. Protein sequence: CASSLPGTNEQFF.

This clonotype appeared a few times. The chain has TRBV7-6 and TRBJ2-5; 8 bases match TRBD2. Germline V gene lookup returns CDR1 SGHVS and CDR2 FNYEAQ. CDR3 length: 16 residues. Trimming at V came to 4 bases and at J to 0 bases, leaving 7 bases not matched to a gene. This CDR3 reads CASSSGPAGDQETQYF. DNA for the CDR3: TGTGCCAGCAGCTCGGGCCCAGCGGGGGACCAAGAGACCCAGTACTTC.

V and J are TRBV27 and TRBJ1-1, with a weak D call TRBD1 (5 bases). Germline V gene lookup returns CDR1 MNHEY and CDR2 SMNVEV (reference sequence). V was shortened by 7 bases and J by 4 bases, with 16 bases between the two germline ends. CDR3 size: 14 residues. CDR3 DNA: TGTGCCAGCATGCCGGGGCCACGGGGCACTGAAGCTTTCTTT. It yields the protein CASMPGPRGTEAFF.

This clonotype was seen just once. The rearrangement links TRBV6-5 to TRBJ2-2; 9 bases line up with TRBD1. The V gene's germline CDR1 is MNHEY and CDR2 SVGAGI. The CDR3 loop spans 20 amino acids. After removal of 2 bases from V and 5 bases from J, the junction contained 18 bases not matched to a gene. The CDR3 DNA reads TGTGCCAGCAGTTACGGGACAGGGTTTTATAGGTGGGAGCGGACCGGGGAGCTGTTTTTT. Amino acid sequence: CASSYGTGFYRWERTGELFF.

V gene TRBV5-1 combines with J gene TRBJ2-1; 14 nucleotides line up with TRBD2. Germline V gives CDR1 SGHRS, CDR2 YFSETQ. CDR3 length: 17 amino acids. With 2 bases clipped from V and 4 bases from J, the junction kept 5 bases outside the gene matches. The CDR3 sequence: CASSLGTSGSGYNEQFF. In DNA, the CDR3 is TGCGCCAGCAGCTTAGGGACTAGCGGGAGTGGATACAATGAGCAGTTCTTC.

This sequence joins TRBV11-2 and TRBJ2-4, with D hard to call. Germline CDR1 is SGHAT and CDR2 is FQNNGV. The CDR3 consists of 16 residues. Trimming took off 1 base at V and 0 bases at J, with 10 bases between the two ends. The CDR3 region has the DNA TGTGCCAGCAGCTTAGCGGGCAGTCTAGCCAAAAACATTCAGTACTTC. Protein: CASSLAGSLAKNIQYF. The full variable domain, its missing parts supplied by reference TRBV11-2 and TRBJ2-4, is EAGVAQSPRYKIIEKRQSVAFWCNPISGHATLYWYQQILGQGPKLLIQFQNNGVVDDSQLPKDRFSAERLKGVDSTLKIQPAKLEDSAVYLCASSLAGSLAKNIQYFGAGTRLSVL.

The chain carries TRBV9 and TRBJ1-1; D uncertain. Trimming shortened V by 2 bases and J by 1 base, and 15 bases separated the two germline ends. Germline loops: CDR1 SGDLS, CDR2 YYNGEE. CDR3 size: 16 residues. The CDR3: CASSVSPRDGNTEAFF. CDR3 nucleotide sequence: TGTGCCAGCAGCGTTTCACCAAGAGACGGGAACACTGAAGCTTTCTTT.

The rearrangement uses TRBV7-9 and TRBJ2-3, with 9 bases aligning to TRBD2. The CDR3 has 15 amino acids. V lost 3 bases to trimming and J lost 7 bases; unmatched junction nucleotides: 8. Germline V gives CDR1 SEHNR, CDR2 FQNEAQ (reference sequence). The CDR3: CASSLSGGLIHTQYF. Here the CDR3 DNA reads TGTGCCAGCAGCTTGAGCGGGGGGCTCATCCATACGCAGTATTTT. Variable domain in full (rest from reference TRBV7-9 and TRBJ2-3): DTGVSQNPRHKITKRGQNVTFRCDPISEHNRLYWYRQTLGQGPEFLTYFQNEAQLEKSRLLSDRFSAERPKGSFSTLEIQRTEQGDSAMYLCASSLSGGLIHTQYFGPGTRLTVL.

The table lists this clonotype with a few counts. The CDR3 region is CASSGLAGGTDTQYF. The CDR3 coding sequence is TGTGCCAGCTCAGGACTAGCGGGGGGCACAGATACGCAGTATTTT. This rearrangement joins TRBV7-9 to TRBJ2-3; 13 positions match TRBD2. J gave up 1 base and V 8 bases, and 3 bases lay outside the gene matches. This CDR3 comprises 15 residues. CDR1 and CDR2 from the germline V gene are SEHNR and FQNEAQ (reference sequence).

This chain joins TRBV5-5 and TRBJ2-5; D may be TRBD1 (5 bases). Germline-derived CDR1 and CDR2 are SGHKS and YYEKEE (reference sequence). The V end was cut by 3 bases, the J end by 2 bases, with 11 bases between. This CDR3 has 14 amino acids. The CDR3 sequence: CASSSDDRQETQYF. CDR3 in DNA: TGTGCCAGCAGCTCCGACGACAGACAAGAGACCCAGTACTTC.

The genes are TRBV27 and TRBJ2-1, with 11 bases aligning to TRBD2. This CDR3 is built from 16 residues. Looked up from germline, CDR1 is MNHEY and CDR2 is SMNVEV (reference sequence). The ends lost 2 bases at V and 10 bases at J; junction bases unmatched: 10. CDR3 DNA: TGTGCCAGCAGTTTACTCCTAGCGGGAGGTTTACACGAGCAGTTCTTC. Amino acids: CASSLLLAGGLHEQFF.

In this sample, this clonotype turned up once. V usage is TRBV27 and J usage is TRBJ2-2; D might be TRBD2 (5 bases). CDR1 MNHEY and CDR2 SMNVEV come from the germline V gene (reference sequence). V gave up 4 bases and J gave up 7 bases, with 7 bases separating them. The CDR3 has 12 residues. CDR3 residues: CASSSGYGELFF. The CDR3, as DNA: TGTGCCAGCAGTTCGGGGTACGGGGAGCTGTTTTTT.